The 15 T cell receptor beta chains in this list originate from one sample, sequenced in a study of CD8 T cells in ankylosing spondylitis. Overall study results and limits: Ankylosing spondylitis blood seemed to carry a telltale TCR beta motif made of roughly 8 highly homologous variants.

What these receptors recognize is not known. TCRdb reanalysed the 5' RACE reads using MiXCR and keeps one entry per CDR3 protein. There are around 430,000 distinct CDR3 sequences in the sample; over 15% occur only once, and under 1.2% lies in the top ten. The specimen sequenced was blood, either unsorted or a sorted T cell fraction (not recorded which). These receptors were taken from a male donor with ankylosing spondylitis.

Only a few counts were recorded for this clonotype. V usage is TRBV30 and J usage is TRBJ1-2; no clear D gene. V lost 3 bases and J lost 6, with 11 bases in between. From germline, CDR1 is GTSNPN and CDR2 SVGIG (reference sequence). The CDR3 runs 12 residues. The CDR3 sequence: CAWSSTLHGYTF. CDR3 bases: TGTGCCTGGAGCTCGACACTCCATGGCTACACCTTC.

For the CDR3, the DNA is TGCAGTGCTAGGCAGGGGGGACATACCTACGAGCAGTACTTC. It translates to CSARQGGHTYEQYF. J is TRBJ2-7 and V is TRBV20-1; possibly TRBD1 for D (7 bases). Germline values: CDR1 DFQATT, CDR2 SNEGSKA (reference sequence). The CDR3 loop spans 14 amino acids. V lost 3 bases and J 2 bases, leaving 14 bases between the germline ends.

The sample holds a few counts of this clonotype. The V call is TRBV27, the J call TRBJ1-2, with D perhaps matching TRBD1 (6 bases). Germline lookup yields CDR1 MNHEY and CDR2 SMNVEV (reference sequence). This CDR3 is built from 17 residues. V was pared by 10 bases and J by 0 bases, with 24 bases between. CDR3 DNA: TGTGCCATCGAAACTCGGGGGGAGGGGGGACCTAACTATGGCTACACCTTC. Amino acid sequence: CAIETRGEGGPNYGYTF.

V usage is TRBV29-1 and J usage is TRBJ1-1; the match to TRBD1 covers 10 bases. V shed 6 bases and J 5 bases; nucleotides not matched to a gene: 3. Germline values: CDR1 SQVTM, CDR2 ANQGSEA. The CDR3 loop spans 12 amino acids. The CDR3 protein is CSVWTGGTEAFF. DNA of the CDR3: TGCAGCGTCTGGACAGGGGGTACTGAAGCTTTCTTT. Based on the CDR3 plus reference TRBV29-1 and TRBJ1-1, the full variable domain is SAVISQKPSRDICQRGTSLTIQCQVDSQVTMMFWYRQQPGQSLTLIATANQGSEATYESGFVIDKFPISRPNLTFSTLTVSNMSPEDSSIYLCSVWTGGTEAFFGQGTRLTVV.

The chain links TRBV6-5 to TRBJ2-7; possibly TRBD2 for D (6 bases). Germline V gene lookup returns CDR1 MNHEY and CDR2 SVGAGI. The ends were cut back, 1 base at V and 0 bases at J, with 10 bases in the middle. The CDR3 has 15 amino acids. The CDR3 DNA reads as TGTGCCAGCAGTTACTGGGGGGACGGCTCCTACGAGCAGTACTTC. As protein: CASSYWGDGSYEQYF.

This chain uses TRBV29-1 with TRBJ2-7, with 8 positions matching TRBD1. Trimming took 5 bases from V and 0 from J; bases not matched to a gene: 6. Germline loops: CDR1 SQVTM, CDR2 ANQGSEA. This CDR3 contains 14 residues. Here the CDR3 reads CSVIPDRASYEQYF. CDR3 bases: TGCAGCGTTATTCCGGACAGGGCCTCCTACGAGCAGTACTTC.

This clonotype was counted many times. The V and J genes are TRBV7-9 and TRBJ2-5, with a tentative D call TRBD1 (6 bases). The CDR3 is 16 residues long. Germline lookup yields CDR1 SEHNR and CDR2 FQNEAQ (reference sequence). Trimming removed 5 bases from V and 5 bases from J, with 21 bases in between. The CDR3 nucleotides read TGTGCCAGCAGCCCCCCCGAGGGGGTCGGAAAGGAGACCCAGTACTTC. This sequence encodes CASSPPEGVGKETQYF.

This clonotype has only a few counts. The V gene is TRBV7-3, the J gene TRBJ2-1, with D possibly being TRBD1 or TRBD2 (5 bases each). Trimming took off 1 base at V and 13 bases at J, with 20 bases between the two ends. CDR3 size: 15 residues. The V gene's germline CDR1 is SGHTA and CDR2 FQGTGA. The CDR3 coding sequence is TGTGCCAGCAGCTTAATAAAGGGGAGACGCGCCGAACAGTTCTTC. Its translation: CASSLIKGRRAEQFF.

There are a few counts of this clonotype. The rearrangement links TRBV6-1 to TRBJ2-7; 7 bases match TRBD2. The germline CDR1 and CDR2 sequences are MNHNS and SASEGT. The CDR3 is 15 amino acids. The ends lost 7 bases at V and 5 bases at J; junction bases unmatched: 14. The CDR3 DNA follows: TGTGCCAGCACCAAGACTTTAGCGGGCGGTCACGAGCAGTACTTC. This codes for CASTKTLAGGHEQYF.

This clonotype was observed a handful of times. The V call is TRBV15, the J call TRBJ1-6; no reliable D call. Germline assignment: CDR1 LNHNV and CDR2 YYDKDF (reference sequence). The CDR3 length is 12 residues. V was clipped by 4 bases and J by 5 bases, with 3 bases between them. The DNA for the CDR3 is TGTGCCACCAGCAACCATAATTCACCCCTCCACTTT. This gives the protein CATSNHNSPLHF.

The chain combines TRBV7-3 with TRBJ2-3, with 9 bases identical to TRBD2. CDR3 size: 16 residues. Germline-derived CDR1 and CDR2 are SGHTA and FQGTGA. V lost 5 bases to trimming and J lost 3 bases; unmatched junction nucleotides: 9. CDR3 sequence reads: CASSRHLAGRTDTQYF. The CDR3 DNA reads TGTGCCAGCAGCCGTCATCTAGCGGGGCGGACAGATACGCAGTATTTT.

The chain couples TRBV7-3 to TRBJ2-2, with D possibly TRBD2 on 5 matching bases. V lost 5 bases and J lost 0, with 16 bases in between. The germline V gene has CDR1 SGHTA and CDR2 FQGTGA. The CDR3 loop spans 17 amino acids. Here the CDR3 reads CASSANGGSTNTGELFF. In DNA form, the CDR3 reads TGTGCCAGCAGCGCGAACGGCGGGTCCACGAACACCGGGGAGCTGTTTTTT.

The chain uses TRBV11-2 and TRBJ1-4; no definite D call. The germline CDR1 and CDR2 sequences are SGHAT and FQNNGV. CDR3 length equals 16 residues. Trimming pared 4 bases from V and 0 bases from J, leaving 12 bases between. The CDR3 protein is CASSSSPAATNEKLFF. The CDR3, as DNA: TGTGCCAGCAGCTCCTCTCCAGCAGCAACTAATGAAAAACTGTTTTTT.

The chain combines TRBV15 with TRBJ1-1; a possible D gene is TRBD1 (6 bases). CDR3 length: 18 residues. Per germline, CDR1 LNHNV and CDR2 YYDKDF (reference sequence). Trimming cost V 8 bases and J 0 bases, with 25 bases left between them. CDR3 amino acids: CATPRRWQGSPLNTEAFF. Here the CDR3 DNA reads TGTGCCACCCCCCGGCGGTGGCAGGGGAGTCCCCTGAACACTGAAGCTTTCTTT.

This clonotype turned up a few times. The genes are TRBV11-2 and TRBJ2-1; perhaps TRBD1 as D (5 bases). V gave up 0 bases and J gave up 6 bases, with 12 bases separating them. The CDR3 has 15 residues. Germline V gene sequence: CDR1 SGHAT, CDR2 FQNNGV. Here the CDR3 reads CASSLDQGLGNEQFF. The CDR3, as DNA: TGTGCCAGCAGCTTAGATCAGGGCTTGGGCAATGAGCAGTTCTTC.